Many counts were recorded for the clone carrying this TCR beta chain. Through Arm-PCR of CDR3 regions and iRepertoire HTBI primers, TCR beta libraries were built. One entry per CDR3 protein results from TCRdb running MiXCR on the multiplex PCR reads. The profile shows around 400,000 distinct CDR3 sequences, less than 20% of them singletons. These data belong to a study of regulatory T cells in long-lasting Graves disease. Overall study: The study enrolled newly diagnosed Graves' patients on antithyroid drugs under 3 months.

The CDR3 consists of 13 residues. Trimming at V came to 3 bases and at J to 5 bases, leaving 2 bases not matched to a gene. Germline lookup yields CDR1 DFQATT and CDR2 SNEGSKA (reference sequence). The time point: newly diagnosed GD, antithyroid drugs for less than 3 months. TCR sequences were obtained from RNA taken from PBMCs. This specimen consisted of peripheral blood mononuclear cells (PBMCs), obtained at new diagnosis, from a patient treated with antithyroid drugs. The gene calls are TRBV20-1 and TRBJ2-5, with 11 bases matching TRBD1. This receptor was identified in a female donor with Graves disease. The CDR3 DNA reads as TGCAGTGCTAGGGACAGGGGGCTGGAGACCCAGTACTTC. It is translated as CSARDRGLETQYF.